The 27 T cell receptor beta chains below come from one sample, sequenced in a study of blood T cell repertoires in COVID-19. TCRdb keeps only in-frame clones here, not all; method: immunoSEQ multiplex PCR. The table includes 150,000 or so clones, roughly 89% detected once. Sample: PBMCs or T cells enriched from blood (not recorded which). These receptor sequences come from a woman between 45 and 65 years old who had been exposed to COVID-19.

This clone appeared once. This sequence joins TRBV11-2 and TRBJ2-1; TRBD1 matches at 9 bases. This CDR3 contains 12 residues. With 5 bases clipped from V and 11 bases from J, the junction kept 4 bases outside the gene matches. CDR1 and CDR2 from the germline V gene are SGHAT and FQNNGV. CDR3 sequence: CASSGGQGQQFF. The CDR3 DNA sequence: TGTGCCAGCAGCGGGGGACAGGGACAGCAGTTCTTC.

V is TRBV6-2 or TRBV6-3 and J is TRBJ2-7, with TRBD1 as a possible D gene (6 bases). V gave up 5 bases and J gave up 2 bases, with 10 bases separating them. Germline loops: CDR1 MNHEY, CDR2 SVGEGT. This CDR3 is built from 13 residues. CDR3 in amino acids: CASSVPGAYEQYF. In DNA, the CDR3 is TGTGCCAGCAGTGTTCCAGGGGCCTACGAGCAGTACTTC.

The chain recombines TRBV20-1 with TRBJ1-1; perhaps TRBD1 as D (6 bases). Deletions cut 6 bases from V and 4 bases from J, with 9 bases between. CDR1 DFQATT and CDR2 SNEGSKA come from the germline V gene (reference sequence). CDR3 length equals 11 residues. CDR3 sequence reads: CSATGITEAFF. The CDR3 coding sequence is TGCAGTGCCACAGGGATCACTGAAGCTTTCTTT.

The J gene is TRBJ1-2, the V gene TRBV11-2; D possibly corresponds to TRBD1 (6 bases). CDR1 and CDR2 from the germline V gene are SGHAT and FQNNGV. V lost 4 bases, J lost 4 bases, and 13 bases lay in between. CDR3 length: 14 amino acids. The CDR3 is CASSSDSVGYGYTF. The DNA of the CDR3 is TGTGCCAGCAGCTCGGACAGCGTCGGCTATGGCTACACCTTC.

The CDR3 DNA is TGTGCCAGCAGCCAAGAAGTACCGGATGAGCAGTTCTTC. The encoded protein is CASSQEVPDEQFF. The rearrangement uses TRBV3-1 (or the pseudogene TRBV3-2) and TRBJ2-1; D remains unclear. CDR3 length: 13 amino acids. The V end was cut by 0 bases, the J end by 8 bases, with 8 bases between. Germline values: CDR1 LGHDT, CDR2 YNNKEL (reference sequence).

The chain has TRBV9 and TRBJ2-1, with a tentative D call TRBD2 (6 bases). Trimming shortened V by 3 bases and J by 0 bases, and 13 bases separated the two germline ends. The CDR3 has 16 amino acids. Per germline, CDR1 SGDLS and CDR2 YYNGEE. The CDR3 bases are TGTGCCAGCAGCGCCCCGGTTAGCGGCTCCTACAATGAGCAGTTCTTC. Translated: CASSAPVSGSYNEQFF. Full variable domain (missing parts from reference TRBV9 and TRBJ2-1): DSGVTQTPKHLITATGQRVTLRCSPRSGDLSVYWYQQSLDQGLQFLIQYYNGEERAKGNILERFSAQQFPDLHSELNLSSLELGDSALYFCASSAPVSGSYNEQFFGPGTRLTVL.

The gene calls are TRBV3-1 (or the pseudogene TRBV3-2) and TRBJ2-3, with D tentatively TRBD2 (5 bases). Per the germline V gene, CDR1 is LGHDT and CDR2 is YNNKEL (reference sequence). Trimming shortened V by 1 base and J by 9 bases, and 8 bases separated the two germline ends. The CDR3 contains 12 residues. CDR3 in DNA: TGTGCCAGCAGCCAAGGATCTAGCACGCAGTATTTT. Its protein is CASSQGSSTQYF.

This chain links TRBV5-1 with TRBJ2-7, with D possibly being TRBD2 (5 bases). Germline V CDR1 and CDR2: SGHRS, YFSETQ. This CDR3 is 16 amino acids long. With 0 bases removed from V and 4 bases from J, the gap between germline ends came to 17 bases. CDR3 loop: CASSLAHPLRGYEQYF. CDR3 nucleotide sequence: TGCGCCAGCAGCTTGGCCCACCCCCTCCGCGGGTACGAGCAGTACTTC.

This sequence joins TRBV4-1 and TRBJ2-7; D perhaps matches TRBD2 (6 bases). V was trimmed by 6 bases and J by 2 bases, leaving 20 bases between them. CDR3 length: 16 residues. Looked up from germline, CDR1 is MGHRA and CDR2 is YSYEKL. The CDR3 loop reads CASSHQGGSPTYEQYF. The CDR3 region has the DNA TGCGCCAGCAGTCACCAAGGAGGGTCGCCTACCTACGAGCAGTACTTC.

The chain combines TRBV29-1 with TRBJ1-2; 7 bases agree with TRBD1. Germline loops: CDR1 SQVTM, CDR2 ANQGSEA. This CDR3 spans 11 amino acids. J gave up 11 bases and V 6 bases, and 9 bases lay outside the gene matches. The CDR3 DNA is TGCAGCGTCTTCAAGACAGGGCTTTACACCTTC. It codes for CSVFKTGLYTF.

This clone has only one observation. In the same sample, other DNA sequences code for this CDR3. The genes are TRBV27 and TRBJ1-5; TRBD1 might be the D (5 bases). Deletions cut 0 bases from V and 7 bases from J, with 10 bases between. This CDR3 is built from 14 residues. Looked up from germline, CDR1 is MNHEY and CDR2 is SMNVEV (reference sequence). CDR3 in DNA: TGTGCCAGCAGTTTATCGCGCGGGGACCAGCCCCAGCATTTT. Translation: CASSLSRGDQPQHF.

This chain links TRBV10-1 with TRBJ2-3, with 12 bases fitting TRBD2. Germline CDR1 is WNHNN and CDR2 is SYGVQD (reference sequence). Unmatched junction bases numbered 9, after V lost 5 bases and J lost 6 bases. The CDR3 is 16 amino acids. The CDR3 nucleotides are TGCGCCAGCAGTCCTAGCACTAGCGGGAGGTCGGATACGCAGTATTTT. It translates to CASSPSTSGRSDTQYF.

This clone was seen once. The chain recombines TRBV6-5 with TRBJ1-5; D is undetermined. This CDR3 is 15 amino acids long. V was cut by 1 base and J by 4 bases, with 11 bases left in between. Germline V gives CDR1 MNHEY, CDR2 SVGAGI. The CDR3 loop reads CASSYLGGSNQPQHF. DNA of the CDR3: TGTGCCAGCAGTTACTTAGGCGGATCTAATCAGCCCCAGCATTTT.

The chain carries TRBV5-1 and TRBJ2-2, with D possibly being TRBD1 (5 bases). The CDR3 is made up of 13 amino acids. Germline-derived CDR1 and CDR2 are SGHRS and YFSETQ. Trimming removed 2 bases from V and 6 bases from J, with 8 bases in between. The CDR3 reads CASSFPGSGELFF. The CDR3 region has the DNA TGCGCCAGCAGCTTTCCAGGGTCCGGGGAGCTGTTTTTT.

The chain has TRBV3-1 (or the pseudogene TRBV3-2) and TRBJ1-3; D gene ambiguous. The CDR3 consists of 17 residues. Per the germline V gene, CDR1 is LGHDT and CDR2 is YNNKEL (reference sequence). Trimming cost V 2 bases and J 0 bases, with 14 bases left between them. The CDR3 is CASSQNPGWHSGNTIYF. CDR3 bases: TGTGCCAGCAGCCAAAATCCAGGATGGCACTCTGGAAACACCATATATTTT.

The gene calls are TRBV7-6 and TRBJ1-2; TRBD1 is a possible D gene (5 bases). The CDR3 is 15 amino acids. From germline, CDR1 is SGHVS and CDR2 FNYEAQ. The V and J ends lost 4 bases and 4 bases respectively, with 16 bases between them. In nucleotides, the CDR3 is TGTGCCAGCAGCTCGCCGGGACTACCCCTCTATGGCTACACCTTC. It translates to CASSSPGLPLYGYTF.

The chain couples TRBV11-3 to TRBJ2-5; D unresolved. Trimming stripped 5 bases from V and 5 bases from J, with 12 bases between. Germline V gives CDR1 SGHNT, CDR2 YENEEA. The CDR3 contains 13 residues. The CDR3 nucleotides are TGTGCCAGCAGCCAGAATCGCGGCGAGACCCAGTACTTC. This translates into CASSQNRGETQYF. The full variable domain, in which reference TRBV11-3 and TRBJ2-5 provide the parts outside the CDR3, is EAGVVQSPRYKIIEKKQPVAFWCNPISGHNTLYWYLQNLGQGPELLIRYENEEAVDDSQLPKDRFSAERLKGVDSTLKIQPAELGDSAVYLCASSQNRGETQYFGPGTRLLVL.

This chain joins TRBV7-8 and TRBJ2-2, with D perhaps TRBD2 (6 bases). Germline V gene lookup returns CDR1 SGHVS and CDR2 FQNEAQ. The V end was cut by 5 bases, the J end by 1 base, with 11 bases between. This CDR3 is 15 amino acids long. CDR3 sequence: CASSGAAGNTGELFF. The CDR3 DNA follows: TGTGCCAGCAGCGGGGCAGCGGGGAACACCGGGGAGCTGTTTTTT.

This chain joins TRBV3-1 (or the pseudogene TRBV3-2) and TRBJ2-6; D gene unclear. Trimming removed 0 bases from V and 4 bases from J, with 7 bases in between. The CDR3 has 15 amino acids. Germline V gene data show CDR1 as LGHDT and CDR2 as YNNKEL (reference sequence). The CDR3 here is CASSQEMEGANVLTF. The DNA of the CDR3 is TGTGCCAGCAGCCAAGAGATGGAGGGGGCCAACGTCCTGACTTTC.

The CDR3 region has the DNA TGTGCCAGCTGGGCGGGCTCTGGGGCCAACGTCCTGACTTTC. Translation: CASWAGSGANVLTF. The gene calls are TRBV11-2 and TRBJ2-6; D is possibly TRBD2 (5 bases). Germline V gene data show CDR1 as SGHAT and CDR2 as FQNNGV. CDR3 length equals 14 residues. Trimming took 8 bases from V and 0 from J, leaving 8 bases between them.

The chain is built from TRBV6-2 or TRBV6-3 and TRBJ2-3; 15 nucleotides align to TRBD2. Germline assignment: CDR1 MNHEY and CDR2 SVGEGT. Trimming took 2 bases from V and 5 from J; bases not matched to a gene: 14. This CDR3 has 20 amino acids. CDR3 region: CASSYPGLAGGPRFIDTQYF. The CDR3 bases are TGTGCCAGCAGTTACCCCGGACTAGCGGGAGGGCCGAGGTTTATAGATACGCAGTATTTT.

J is TRBJ1-3 and V is TRBV15; D might be TRBD1 (5 bases). Germline CDR1 is LNHNV and CDR2 is YYDKDF (reference sequence). Trimming left V 6 bases short and J 0 bases short, with 12 bases between. The length of the CDR3 is 15 residues. The CDR3 spells CATREGRFSGNTIYF. CDR3 bases: TGTGCCACCAGGGAGGGGCGGTTCTCTGGAAACACCATATATTTT.

The V and J genes are TRBV19 and TRBJ2-2; TRBD1 might be the D (5 bases). The V end was cut by 1 base, the J end by 3 bases, with 9 bases between. The CDR3 spans 15 residues. Germline loops: CDR1 LNHDA, CDR2 SQIVND (reference sequence). In DNA form, the CDR3 reads TGTGCCAGTAGTATAGTAGGGGTTTACACCGGGGAGCTGTTTTTT. Amino acid sequence: CASSIVGVYTGELFF.

This clone was detected only once. CDR3 region: CASSSPAGGKNNEQFF. The DNA of the CDR3 is TGTGCCAGCAGTTCTCCGGCTGGCGGGAAAAACAATGAGCAGTTCTTC. The chain joins TRBV28 to TRBJ2-1; D is possibly TRBD2 (6 bases). V was pared by 4 bases and J by 5 bases, with 18 bases between. Germline CDR1 and CDR2: MDHEN and SYDVKM. The CDR3 has 16 amino acids.

The V gene is TRBV9, the J gene TRBJ2-6; D is ambiguous. Germline-derived CDR1 and CDR2 are SGDLS and YYNGEE. V dropped 1 base and J dropped 1 base, with 9 bases sitting between them. The CDR3 extends over 16 amino acids. The CDR3 DNA sequence: TGTGCCAGCAGCGTAACCGACACGTCTGGGGCCAACGTCCTGACTTTC. This codes for CASSVTDTSGANVLTF.

The chain is built from TRBV4-1 and TRBJ2-3, with 12 bases aligning to TRBD2. The CDR3 totals 15 residues. The germline V gene has CDR1 MGHRA and CDR2 YSYEKL. V trimming: 2 bases; J trimming: 3 bases; junction bases outside the gene matches: 0. The CDR3 DNA reads TGCGCCAGCAGCCAACTAGCGGGGGGGACAGATACGCAGTATTTT. This codes for CASSQLAGGTDTQYF.

The chain combines TRBV29-1 with TRBJ1-1; D is ambiguous. Deletions cut 5 bases from V and 6 bases from J, with 22 bases between. This CDR3 is built from 15 residues. CDR1 and CDR2 from the germline V gene are SQVTM and ANQGSEA. Here the CDR3 reads CSVSIRQVPTSEAFF. The CDR3 DNA reads TGCAGCGTTTCCATTCGTCAGGTACCGACCTCTGAAGCTTTCTTT.